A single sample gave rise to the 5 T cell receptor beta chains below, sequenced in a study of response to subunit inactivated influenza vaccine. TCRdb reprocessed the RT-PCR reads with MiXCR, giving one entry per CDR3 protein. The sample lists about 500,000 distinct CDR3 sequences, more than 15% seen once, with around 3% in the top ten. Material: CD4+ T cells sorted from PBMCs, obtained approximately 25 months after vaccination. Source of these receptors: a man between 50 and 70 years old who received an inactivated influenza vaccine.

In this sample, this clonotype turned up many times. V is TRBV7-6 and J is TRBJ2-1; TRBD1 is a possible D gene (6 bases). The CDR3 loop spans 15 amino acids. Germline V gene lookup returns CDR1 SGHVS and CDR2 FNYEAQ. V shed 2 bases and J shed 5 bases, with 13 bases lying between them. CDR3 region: CASSLTGRTNNEQFF. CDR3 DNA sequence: TGTGCCAGCAGCTTAACAGGGAGAACTAACAATGAGCAGTTCTTC. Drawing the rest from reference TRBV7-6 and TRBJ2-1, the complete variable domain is GAGVSQSPRYKVTKRGQDVALRCDPISGHVSLYWYRQALGQGPEFLTYFNYEAQQDKSGLPNDRFSAERPEGSISTLTIQRTEQRDSAMYRCASSLTGRTNNEQFFGPGTRLTVL.

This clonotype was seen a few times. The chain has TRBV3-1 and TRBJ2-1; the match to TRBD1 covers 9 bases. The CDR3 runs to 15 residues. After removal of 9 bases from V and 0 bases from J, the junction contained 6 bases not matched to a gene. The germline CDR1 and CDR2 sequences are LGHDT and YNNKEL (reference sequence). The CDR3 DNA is TGTGCCAGTACACGACAGGGGGGCTCCTACAATGAGCAGTTCTTC. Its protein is CASTRQGGSYNEQFF.

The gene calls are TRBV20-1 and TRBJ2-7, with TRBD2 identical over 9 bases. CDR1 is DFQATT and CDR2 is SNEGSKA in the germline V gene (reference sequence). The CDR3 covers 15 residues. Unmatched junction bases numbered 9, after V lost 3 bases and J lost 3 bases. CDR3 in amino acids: CSASPGSGSGYEQYF. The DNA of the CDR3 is TGCAGTGCTAGCCCTGGTAGCGGGAGCGGCTACGAGCAGTACTTC.

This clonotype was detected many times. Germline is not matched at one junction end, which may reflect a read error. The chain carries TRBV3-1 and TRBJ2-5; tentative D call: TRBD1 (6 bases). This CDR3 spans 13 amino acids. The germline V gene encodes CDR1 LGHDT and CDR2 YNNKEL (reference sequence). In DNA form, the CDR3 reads TGCGCCAGCAGCCAAGCAGGGGTGGAGACCCAGTACTTC. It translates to CASSQAGVETQYF.

The CDR3 loop is CASSVVGGSDETQYF. The CDR3 bases are TGTGCCAGCAGCGTAGTTGGCGGGAGTGATGAGACCCAGTACTTC. This chain joins TRBV9 and TRBJ2-5; 7 nucleotides line up with TRBD2. CDR1 and CDR2 from the germline V gene are SGDLS and YYNGEE. The V and J ends lost 0 bases and 5 bases, in that order; junction bases with no gene match: 7. The CDR3 has 15 amino acids.